The TCR beta chain under discussion was sequenced for a study of spatial heterogeneity in lung cancer. The time point: sample taken at primary tumor resection. Sequencing was performed on whole RNA extracted from tumor and nontumor lung tissue, or from frozen PBMC, and the material was left unsorted. Many counts were recorded for this clonotype. Every cDNA TCR molecule received its own unique molecular identifier. TCRdb independently ran MiXCR on the 5' RACE reads; one entry per CDR3 protein. In the table there are over 6,000 distinct CDR3 sequences, 5% to 6.5% of which are singletons. This CDR3 is 10 amino acids long. Trimming took 5 bases from V and 3 from J, leaving 2 bases between them. Germline CDR1 and CDR2: SGHAT and FQNNGV.

The sequenced sample was PBMCs, obtained at surgery. The V call is TRBV11-2, the J call TRBJ2-7; no firm D call. This clonotype originated in a male donor with early-stage non-small cell lung cancer. The CDR3 region has the DNA TGTGCCAGCAGCCTCTACGAGCAGTACTTC. This sequence encodes CASSLYEQYF.